This T cell receptor beta chain was captured by sequencing in a study of shared clonotypes between healthy human individuals. The assay was run at deep level. It was across several immunoSEQ plates that each subset's genomic DNA was evenly split. The assay was immunoSEQ multiplex PCR, and TCRdb's table has in-frame clones only and misses some. In the table there are about 490,000 clones, around three quarters of which are singletons. V shed 2 bases and J shed 6 bases, with 8 bases lying between them. Germline V gene lookup returns CDR1 SGHVS and CDR2 FNYEAQ. This CDR3 region has 12 residues. Sequencing was performed on PBMCs. This TCR derives from a woman in her 40s in good health. Some clones in this sample may be carry-over from other donors' samples. V is TRBV7-6 and J is TRBJ2-7; D not resolved. The CDR3 region is CASSLSGTEQYF. As DNA, the CDR3 is TGTGCCAGCAGCTTATCGGGTACCGAGCAGTACTTC.